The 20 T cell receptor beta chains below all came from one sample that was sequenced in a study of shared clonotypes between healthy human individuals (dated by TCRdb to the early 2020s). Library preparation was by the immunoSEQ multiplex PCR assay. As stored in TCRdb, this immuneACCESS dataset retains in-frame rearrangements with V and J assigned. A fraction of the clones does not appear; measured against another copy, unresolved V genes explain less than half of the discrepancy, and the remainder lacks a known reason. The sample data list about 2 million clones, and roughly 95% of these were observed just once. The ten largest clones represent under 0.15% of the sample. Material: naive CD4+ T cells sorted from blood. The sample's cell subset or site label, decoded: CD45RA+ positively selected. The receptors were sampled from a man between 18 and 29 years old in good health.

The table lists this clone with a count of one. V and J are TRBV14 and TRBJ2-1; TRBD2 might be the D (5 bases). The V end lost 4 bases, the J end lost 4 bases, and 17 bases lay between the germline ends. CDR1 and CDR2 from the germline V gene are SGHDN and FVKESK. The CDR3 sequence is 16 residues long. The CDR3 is CASSRNPRTVYNEQFF. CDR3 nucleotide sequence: TGTGCCAGCAGCCGTAATCCTCGGACTGTTTACAATGAGCAGTTCTTC.

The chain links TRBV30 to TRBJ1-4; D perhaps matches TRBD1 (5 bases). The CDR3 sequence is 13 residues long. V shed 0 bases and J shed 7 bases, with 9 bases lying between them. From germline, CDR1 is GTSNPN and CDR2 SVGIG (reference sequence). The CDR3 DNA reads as TGTGCCTGGAGTGTAGAGGGGACTGAAAAACTGTTTTTT. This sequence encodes CAWSVEGTEKLFF.

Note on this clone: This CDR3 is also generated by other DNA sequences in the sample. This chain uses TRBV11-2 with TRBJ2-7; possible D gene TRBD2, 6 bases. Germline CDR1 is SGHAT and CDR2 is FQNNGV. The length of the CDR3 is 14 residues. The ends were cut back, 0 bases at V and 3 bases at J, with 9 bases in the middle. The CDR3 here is CASSLEGSGYEQYF. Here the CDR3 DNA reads TGTGCCAGCAGCTTAGAGGGTAGCGGCTACGAGCAGTACTTC.

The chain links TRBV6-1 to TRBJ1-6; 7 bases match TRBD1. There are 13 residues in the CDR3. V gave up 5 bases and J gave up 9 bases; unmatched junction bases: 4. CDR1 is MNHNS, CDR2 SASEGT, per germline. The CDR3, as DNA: TGTGCCAGCAGTACAGGGGAGTTTTCACCCCTCCACTTT. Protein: CASSTGEFSPLHF.

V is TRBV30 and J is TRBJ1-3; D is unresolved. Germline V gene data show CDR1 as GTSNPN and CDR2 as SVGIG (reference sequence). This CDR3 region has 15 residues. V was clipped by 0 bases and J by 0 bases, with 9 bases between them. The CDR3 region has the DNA TGTGCCTGGAGTGTGGGAAAGAGCTCTGGAAACACCATATATTTT. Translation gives CAWSVGKSSGNTIYF.

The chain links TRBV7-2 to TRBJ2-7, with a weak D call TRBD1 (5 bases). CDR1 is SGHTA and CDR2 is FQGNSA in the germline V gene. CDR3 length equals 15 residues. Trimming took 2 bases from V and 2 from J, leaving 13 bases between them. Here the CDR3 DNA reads TGTGCCAGCAGCTTACTTGGCAGGGAAACCTACGAGCAGTACTTC. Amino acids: CASSLLGRETYEQYF.

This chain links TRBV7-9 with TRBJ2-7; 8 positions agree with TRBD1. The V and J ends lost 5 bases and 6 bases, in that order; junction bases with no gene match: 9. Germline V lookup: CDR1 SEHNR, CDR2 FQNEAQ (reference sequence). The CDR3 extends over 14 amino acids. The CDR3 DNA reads TGTGCCAGCAGCGTATCGACAGGGGATCCCGAGCAGTACTTC. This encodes CASSVSTGDPEQYF.

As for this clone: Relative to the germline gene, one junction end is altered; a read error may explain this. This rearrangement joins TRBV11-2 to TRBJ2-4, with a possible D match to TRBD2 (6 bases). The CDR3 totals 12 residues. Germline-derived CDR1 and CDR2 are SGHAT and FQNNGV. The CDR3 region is CASSSQRTEGDF. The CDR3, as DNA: TGTGCCAGCAGCTCACAACGGACGGAGGGCGACTTC.

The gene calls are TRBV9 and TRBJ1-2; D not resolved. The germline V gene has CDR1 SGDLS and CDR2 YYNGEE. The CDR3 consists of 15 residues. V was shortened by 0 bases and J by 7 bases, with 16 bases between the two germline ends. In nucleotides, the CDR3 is TGTGCCAGCAGCGTAGCTGATAGCCCTTATGGTGGCTACACCTTC. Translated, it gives CASSVADSPYGGYTF. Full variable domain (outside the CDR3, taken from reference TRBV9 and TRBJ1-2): DSGVTQTPKHLITATGQRVTLRCSPRSGDLSVYWYQQSLDQGLQFLIQYYNGEERAKGNILERFSAQQFPDLHSELNLSSLELGDSALYFCASSVADSPYGGYTFGSGTRLTVV.

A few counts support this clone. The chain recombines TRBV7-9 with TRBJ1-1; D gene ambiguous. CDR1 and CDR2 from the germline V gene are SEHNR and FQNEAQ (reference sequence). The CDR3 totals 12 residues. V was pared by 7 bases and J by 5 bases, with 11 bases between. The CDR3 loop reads CASKHESTEAFF. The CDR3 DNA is TGTGCCAGCAAACATGAGTCTACTGAAGCTTTCTTT.

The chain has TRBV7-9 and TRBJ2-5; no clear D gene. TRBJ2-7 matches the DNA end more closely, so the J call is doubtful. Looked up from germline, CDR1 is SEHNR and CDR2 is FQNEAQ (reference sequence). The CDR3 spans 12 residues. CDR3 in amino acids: CASSLSVYEQYF. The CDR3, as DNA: TGTGCCAGCAGCTTATCAGTCTACGAGCAGTACTTC.

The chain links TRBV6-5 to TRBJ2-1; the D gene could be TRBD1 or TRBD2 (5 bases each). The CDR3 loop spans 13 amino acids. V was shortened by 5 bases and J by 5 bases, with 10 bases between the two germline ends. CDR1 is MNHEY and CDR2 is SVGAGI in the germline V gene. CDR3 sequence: CASSHGGDNEQFF. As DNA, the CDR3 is TGTGCCAGCAGTCATGGGGGAGACAATGAGCAGTTCTTC.

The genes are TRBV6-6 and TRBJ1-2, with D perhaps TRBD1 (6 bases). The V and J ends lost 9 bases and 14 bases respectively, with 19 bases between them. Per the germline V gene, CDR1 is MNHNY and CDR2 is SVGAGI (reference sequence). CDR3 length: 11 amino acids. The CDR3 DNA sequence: TGTGCCAGTTACTCTGAAGGGGGAGGAACCTTC. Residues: CASYSEGGGTF.

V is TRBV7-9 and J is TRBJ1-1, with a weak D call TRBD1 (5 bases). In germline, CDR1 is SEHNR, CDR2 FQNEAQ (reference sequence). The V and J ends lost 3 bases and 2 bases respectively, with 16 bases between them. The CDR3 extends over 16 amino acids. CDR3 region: CASSFSGGLENTEAFF. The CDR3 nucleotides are TGTGCCAGCAGCTTTTCGGGGGGGTTGGAAAACACTGAAGCTTTCTTT.

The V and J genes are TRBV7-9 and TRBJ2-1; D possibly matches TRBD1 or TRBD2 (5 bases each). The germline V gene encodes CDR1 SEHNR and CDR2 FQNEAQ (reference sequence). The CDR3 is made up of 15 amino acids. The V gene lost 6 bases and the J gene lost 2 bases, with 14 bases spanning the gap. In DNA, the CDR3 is TGTGCCAGCAGTGGGGGTGGGAACGCCTACAATGAGCAGTTCTTC. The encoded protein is CASSGGGNAYNEQFF.

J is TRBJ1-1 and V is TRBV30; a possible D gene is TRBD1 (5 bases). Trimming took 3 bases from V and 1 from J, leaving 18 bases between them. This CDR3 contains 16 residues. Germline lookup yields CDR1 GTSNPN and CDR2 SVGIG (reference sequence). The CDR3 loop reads CAWRGNGGLGNTEAFF. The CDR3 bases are TGTGCCTGGAGGGGTAACGGGGGACTAGGGAACACTGAAGCTTTCTTT.

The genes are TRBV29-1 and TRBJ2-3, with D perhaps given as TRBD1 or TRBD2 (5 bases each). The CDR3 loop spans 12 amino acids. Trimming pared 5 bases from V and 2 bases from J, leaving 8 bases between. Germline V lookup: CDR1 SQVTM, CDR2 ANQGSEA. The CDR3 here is CSVRGDTDTQYF. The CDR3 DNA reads TGCAGCGTTCGGGGCGACACAGATACGCAGTATTTT.

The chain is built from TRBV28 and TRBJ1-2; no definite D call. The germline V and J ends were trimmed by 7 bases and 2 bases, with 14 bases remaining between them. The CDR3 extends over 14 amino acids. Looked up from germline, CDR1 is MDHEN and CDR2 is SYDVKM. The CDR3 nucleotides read TGTGCCAGCACCTCCTCTGGACGGAACTATGGCTACACCTTC. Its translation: CASTSSGRNYGYTF.

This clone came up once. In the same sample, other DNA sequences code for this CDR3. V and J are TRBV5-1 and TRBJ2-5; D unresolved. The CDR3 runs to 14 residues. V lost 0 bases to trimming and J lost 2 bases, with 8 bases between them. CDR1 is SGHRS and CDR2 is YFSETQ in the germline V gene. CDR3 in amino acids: CASSLGVSQETQYF. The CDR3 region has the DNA TGCGCCAGCAGCTTGGGCGTGTCTCAAGAGACCCAGTACTTC.

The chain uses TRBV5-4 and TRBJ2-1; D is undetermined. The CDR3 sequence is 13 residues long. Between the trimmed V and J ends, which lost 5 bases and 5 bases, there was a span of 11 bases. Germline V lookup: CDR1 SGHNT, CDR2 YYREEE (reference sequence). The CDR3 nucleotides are TGTGCCAGCAGACAAGACACAAACAATGAGCAGTTCTTC. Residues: CASRQDTNNEQFF.